These 14 T cell receptor beta chains came from one sample sequenced in a study of blood T cell repertoires in COVID-19. Sequenced by immunoSEQ multiplex PCR; TCRdb stores in-frame clones only, minus some. The sample contains some 30,000 clones, 65% to 90% of which appear only once. The source material was peripheral blood. These receptors were taken from a man between 65 and 85 years old with active COVID-19.

This clone has a single count. The chain joins TRBV28 to TRBJ1-3; D uncertain. Trimming removed 6 bases at V and 4 bases at J, with 16 bases between. The germline V gene has CDR1 MDHEN and CDR2 SYDVKM. This CDR3 spans 15 amino acids. This CDR3 is CASSSPGRAGNTIYF. CDR3 bases: TGTGCCAGCAGCTCCCCGGGGAGGGCGGGAAACACCATATATTTT.

The chain combines TRBV6-5 with TRBJ2-6; D gene uncertain. The germline V and J ends were trimmed by 3 bases and 0 bases, with 6 bases remaining between them. CDR3 length equals 15 residues. Germline V gives CDR1 MNHEY, CDR2 SVGAGI. This CDR3 reads CASSYELSGANVLTF. The CDR3 DNA follows: TGTGCCAGCAGTTATGAGCTCTCTGGGGCCAACGTCCTGACTTTC.

The J gene is TRBJ1-5, the V gene TRBV30; the D gene is possibly TRBD1 (6 bases). Germline V gene data show CDR1 as GTSNPN and CDR2 as SVGIG (reference sequence). V lost 3 bases to trimming and J lost 2 bases, with 11 bases between them. The CDR3 consists of 14 residues. The CDR3 spells CAWSLKGGNQPQHF. Written as DNA, the CDR3 is TGTGCCTGGAGCTTAAAGGGGGGCAATCAGCCCCAGCATTTT.

The chain uses TRBV7-9 and TRBJ2-1; TRBD1 agrees at 8 bases. The V gene end was trimmed by 5 bases and the J gene end by 9 bases; junction bases not matched to a gene: 15. The germline CDR1 and CDR2 sequences are SEHNR and FQNEAQ (reference sequence). The CDR3 contains 16 residues. This chain's CDR3 is CASSAPGTGHSVEQFF. The CDR3 DNA follows: TGTGCCAGCAGCGCCCCCGGGACAGGACACTCGGTTGAGCAGTTCTTC.

The chain joins TRBV3-1 (or the pseudogene TRBV3-2) to TRBJ1-1; D unclear. Trimming took off 1 base at V and 2 bases at J, with 8 bases between the two ends. The germline gives CDR1 LGHDT, CDR2 YNNKEL (reference sequence). The CDR3 has 14 amino acids. CDR3 bases: TGTGCCAGCAGCCAAGGTCTGACTAACACTGAAGCTTTCTTT. The encoded protein is CASSQGLTNTEAFF.

The chain has TRBV5-5 and TRBJ2-7; no clear D gene. Trimming pared 4 bases from V and 5 bases from J, leaving 10 bases between. There are 12 residues in the CDR3. Germline V CDR1 and CDR2: SGHKS, YYEKEE (reference sequence). The CDR3 loop is CASSTTRDEQYF. Written as DNA, the CDR3 is TGTGCCAGCAGCACCACCCGGGACGAGCAGTACTTC.

J is TRBJ1-3 and V is TRBV28; D is possibly TRBD1 (6 bases). V lost 4 bases and J 4 bases, leaving 14 bases between the germline ends. CDR1 and CDR2 (germline): MDHEN, SYDVKM. The CDR3 consists of 15 residues. CDR3 protein: CASSSGGVGGNTIYF. The CDR3 nucleotides read TGTGCCAGCAGTTCGGGGGGCGTTGGAGGAAACACCATATATTTT. Variable domain in full (rest from reference TRBV28 and TRBJ1-3): DVKVTQSSRYLVKRTGEKVFLECVQDMDHENMFWYRQDPGLGLRLIYFSYDVKMKEKGDIPEGYSVSREKKERFSLILESASTNQTSMYLCASSSGGVGGNTIYFGEGSWLTVV.

This clone was counted a few times. The CDR3 loop is CASSLLAGVSAYEQYF. CDR3 nucleotide sequence: TGTGCCAGCAGCTTACTAGCGGGAGTTAGCGCCTACGAGCAGTACTTC. The rearrangement joins TRBV5-5 to TRBJ2-7, with 11 nucleotides matching TRBD2. Per germline, CDR1 SGHKS and CDR2 YYEKEE (reference sequence). The CDR3 loop spans 16 amino acids. V dropped 2 bases and J dropped 2; count of bases not matched to a gene: 6.

The chain combines TRBV6-5 with TRBJ2-2; TRBD1 is a possible D gene (6 bases). This CDR3 region has 13 residues. V shed 4 bases and J shed 7 bases, with 10 bases lying between them. Germline values: CDR1 MNHEY, CDR2 SVGAGI. CDR3 protein: CASSLGAVGELFF. The CDR3 DNA sequence: TGTGCCAGCAGTTTGGGGGCGGTCGGGGAGCTGTTTTTT.

The V call is TRBV5-6, the J call TRBJ2-7; 11 positions match TRBD2. J gave up 2 bases and V 6 bases, and 4 bases lay outside the gene matches. This CDR3 spans 14 amino acids. The germline CDR1 and CDR2 sequences are SGHDT and YYEEEE. The CDR3 loop is CASTRLAGTYEQYF. CDR3 DNA: TGTGCCAGCACCCGACTAGCGGGAACCTACGAGCAGTACTTC.

The rearrangement uses TRBV2 and TRBJ1-6, with D maybe TRBD1 (5 bases). The CDR3 loop spans 16 amino acids. Germline V gives CDR1 SNHLY, CDR2 FYNNEI. V shed 6 bases and J shed 9 bases, with 21 bases lying between them. The CDR3 here is CASSPQFQGGSSPLHF. The CDR3 bases are TGTGCCAGCAGCCCACAGTTCCAGGGAGGAAGTTCACCCCTCCACTTT.

The V gene is TRBV5-1, the J gene TRBJ1-2; the match to TRBD1 covers 10 bases. The CDR3 length is 16 residues. V dropped 4 bases and J dropped 6; count of bases not matched to a gene: 12. CDR1 SGHRS and CDR2 YFSETQ come from the germline V gene. CDR3 DNA: TGCGCCAGCAGCACGGGACAGGGGATGAATATTGATGGCTACACCTTC. Translated, it gives CASSTGQGMNIDGYTF.

The CDR3 spells CASSQDRGNQPQHF. In DNA form, the CDR3 reads TGTGCCAGCAGCCAAGACAGGGGGAATCAGCCCCAGCATTTT. This chain connects TRBV4-2 to TRBJ1-5; 7 positions match TRBD1. V trimming: 0 bases; J trimming: 4 bases; junction bases outside the gene matches: 0. The CDR3 covers 14 residues. Germline assignment: CDR1 LGHNA and CDR2 YNFKEQ.

The chain is built from TRBV3-1 (or the pseudogene TRBV3-2) and TRBJ2-3; 7 bases are shared with TRBD1. Germline V gene data show CDR1 as LGHDT and CDR2 as YNNKEL (reference sequence). The trim removed 1 base at V and 3 bases at J, leaving 4 bases unmatched. CDR3 length: 15 residues. The CDR3 here is CASSQGGQVTDTQYF. CDR3 sequence (DNA): TGTGCCAGCAGCCAAGGCGGACAGGTAACAGATACGCAGTATTTT.